This is a list of T cell receptor beta chains from one sample in a study of beta chain features in type 1 diabetes. Libraries were prepared by immunoSEQ multiplex PCR; TCRdb keeps only in-frame clonotypes and omits some of them. The profile shows about 320,000 clones, approximately 14% of them singletons. The material sequenced was central memory CD4+ T cells from blood. The receptors were sampled from a man between 25 and 39 years old in good health. Each CDR3 is given without its conserved first and last residue. A D gene is named only where the DNA matches it firmly.

>12|TRBV7-2|.|TRBJ2-3
ASSLRGATDTQY
>11|TRBV6-6|.|TRBJ1-2
ASSYETDQSYT
>12|TRBV18|.|TRBJ1-1
ATTQAAMNTEAF
>15|TRBV19|.|TRBJ1-3
ASSIDSTGYSGNTIY
>12|TRBV29-1|.|TRBJ2-3
SAGFGAGTDTQY
>17|TRBV27|.|TRBJ1-1
ASRFGGGSMGVVNTEAF
>13|TRBV7-9|TRBD2|TRBJ2-1
ASRHGTSGYNEQF
>10|TRBV11-2|.|TRBJ2-1
ASSSPRNEQF
>14|TRBV11-2|.|TRBJ2-1
ASSLDKGRRSNEQF
>10|TRBV29-1|TRBD1|TRBJ2-1
SGVTGWNEQF
>12|TRBV18|.|TRBJ1-1
ASSPDATNTEAF
>12|TRBV4-2|.|TRBJ2-3
ASSQVKGTDTQY
>13|TRBV7-3|.|TRBJ1-5
ASSLAGLGNQPQH
>14|TRBV5-6|.|TRBJ1-5
ASSHYQGRLNQPQH
>12|TRBV19|.|TRBJ1-4
ASRPDRTNEKLF
>12|TRBV11-3|TRBD2|TRBJ2-6
ATTLAGGANVLT
>9|TRBV29-1|.|TRBJ2-2
SVRFTGELF
>15|TRBV9|.|TRBJ1-3
ASSVDAGPHSGNTIY